Shown below are 18 T cell receptor beta chains from a single sample sequenced in a study of beta chain features in type 1 diabetes. Study results and caveats: Among patients with Type 1 diabetes, TCRB CDR3s were moderately but significantly shorter in every one of the four CD4+ subsets.

Sequenced material consisted of expressed TCRB transcripts (all of the isolated RNA was reverse transcribed). Measured with immunoSEQ multiplex PCR; TCRdb has only the in-frame clones, and not every one. Among around 310,000 clones listed, roughly 12% were seen once. No antigen is known for these receptors. Sequenced input: naive CD4+ T cells from blood. The receptors come from a woman aged 18-35 years with type 1 diabetes.

This chain connects TRBV7-6 to TRBJ2-5; 7 nucleotides match TRBD1. V trimming: 5 bases; J trimming: 0 bases; junction bases outside the gene matches: 6. CDR1 is SGHVS, CDR2 FNYEAQ, per germline. The CDR3 covers 15 residues. CDR3 sequence (DNA): TGTGCCAGCAGCACCCGGACAGGATACCAAGAGACCCAGTACTTC. Protein: CASSTRTGYQETQYF.

The V and J genes are TRBV2 and TRBJ2-7; 8 positions agree with TRBD2. Losses at the gene ends were 2 bases for V and 2 bases for J; bases not matched to a gene: 5. Germline V gene lookup returns CDR1 SNHLY and CDR2 FYNNEI. The CDR3 extends over 15 amino acids. CDR3 coding DNA: TGTGCCAGCAGTGAACCGCGGGAGGCCGCCTACGAGCAGTACGTC. Translating gives CASSEPREAAYEQYV.

Details on this clone: This specimen includes other DNA sequences encoding the same CDR3. The chain carries TRBV5-1 and TRBJ2-1, with TRBD2 matching 12 bases. This CDR3 has 15 amino acids. With V trimmed by 4 bases and J by 4 bases, 3 bases remained unmatched. Germline V lookup: CDR1 SGHRS, CDR2 YFSETQ. The CDR3 region has the DNA TGCGCCAGCAGCCTACTAGCGGGGGGATACAATGAGCAGTTCTTC. This sequence encodes CASSLLAGGYNEQFF.

The genes are TRBV7-9 and TRBJ2-2; TRBD1 aligns across 7 bases. From germline, CDR1 is SEHNR and CDR2 FQNEAQ (reference sequence). This CDR3 is 14 amino acids long. The ends lost 4 bases at V and 4 bases at J; junction bases unmatched: 3. This CDR3 is CASSSTGRTGELFF. Written as DNA, the CDR3 is TGTGCCAGCAGCTCGACAGGGCGCACCGGGGAGCTGTTTTTT.

This clone was found a few times. Mismatch with germline at one junction end may stem from a read error. This rearrangement joins TRBV5-4 to TRBJ2-3, with TRBD2 matching 11 bases. The CDR3 has 17 residues. CDR1 is SGHNT and CDR2 is YYREEE in the germline V gene (reference sequence). DNA for the CDR3: TGCGCCAGCAGCCAACTTATAGCGGGAGGGCTCCCAGATACGCAGTATTTT. Amino acids: CASSQLIAGGLPDTQYF.

The CDR3 DNA reads as TGTGCCAGCAGCTCCCCGGGACTAGGAATCTCAGATACGCAGTATTTT. Protein: CASSSPGLGISDTQYF. This chain links TRBV11-2 with TRBJ2-3; 8 nucleotides align to TRBD2. Trimming removed 4 bases from V and 4 bases from J; junction bases left unmatched: 10. The CDR3 has 16 amino acids. In germline, CDR1 is SGHAT, CDR2 FQNNGV. The complete variable domain, with remaining parts taken from reference TRBV11-2 and TRBJ2-3, reads EAGVAQSPRYKIIEKRQSVAFWCNPISGHATLYWYQQILGQGPKLLIQFQNNGVVDDSQLPKDRFSAERLKGVDSTLKIQPAKLEDSAVYLCASSSPGLGISDTQYFGPGTRLTVL.

The chain combines TRBV7-9 with TRBJ2-1; maybe TRBD2 (6 bases). From germline, CDR1 is SEHNR and CDR2 FQNEAQ (reference sequence). The CDR3 is 16 residues long. V was clipped by 2 bases and J by 6 bases, with 17 bases between them. The CDR3 DNA is TGTGCCAGCAGCTTACGGGCGGGAAATTTTCCCAATGAGCAGTTCTTC. Translating gives CASSLRAGNFPNEQFF.

The rearrangement links TRBV6-5 to TRBJ1-5, with D possibly being TRBD1 (6 bases). Germline CDR1 MNHEY, CDR2 SVGAGI. The CDR3 extends over 14 amino acids. With 0 bases removed from V and 8 bases from J, the gap between germline ends came to 11 bases. CDR3 amino acids: CASSYSGGGKPQHF. The CDR3, as DNA: TGTGCCAGCAGTTACTCAGGGGGAGGGAAGCCCCAGCATTTT.

The chain has TRBV27 and TRBJ2-1; tentative D call: TRBD1 (6 bases). The CDR3 has 16 amino acids. With 0 bases removed from V and 0 bases from J, the gap between germline ends came to 9 bases. Per the germline V gene, CDR1 is MNHEY and CDR2 is SMNVEV (reference sequence). The CDR3 here is CASSLSPGASYNEQFF. The CDR3 DNA reads TGTGCCAGCAGTTTATCTCCAGGGGCCTCCTACAATGAGCAGTTCTTC.

This clone was counted between two and nine times. At one end, the junction sequence differs from germline, possibly due to a read error. The chain combines TRBV2 with TRBJ1-1; a weak D match, TRBD1 (6 bases). CDR1 SNHLY and CDR2 FYNNEI come from the germline V gene. The CDR3 loop spans 12 amino acids. CDR3 in amino acids: CAGGGALSGAFF. The CDR3 coding sequence is TGCGCTGGGGGGGGCGCATTATCCGGGGCTTTCTTT.

The CDR3 here is CASSSRAGLYNEQFF. For the CDR3, the DNA is TGCGCCAGCAGCTCCAGGGCAGGGCTATACAATGAGCAGTTCTTC. The chain carries TRBV5-1 and TRBJ2-1; D perhaps matches TRBD1 (5 bases). Trimming stripped 3 bases from V and 4 bases from J, with 14 bases between. This CDR3 comprises 15 residues. Germline V gene data show CDR1 as SGHRS and CDR2 as YFSETQ.

The table lists this clone with a few counts. V usage is TRBV2 and J usage is TRBJ1-5; TRBD1 is a possible D gene (6 bases). Germline V gives CDR1 SNHLY, CDR2 FYNNEI. With 6 bases removed from V and 2 bases from J, the gap between germline ends came to 11 bases. This CDR3 spans 14 amino acids. DNA for the CDR3: TGTGCCAGCAGGGACAGTCTGGGCAATCAGCCCCAGCATTTT. Encoded protein: CASRDSLGNQPQHF.

This clone turned up a few times. The chain is built from TRBV18 and TRBJ1-1; D uncertain. Looked up from germline, CDR1 is KGHSH and CDR2 is LQKENI. Between the trimmed V and J ends, which lost 3 bases and 0 bases, there was a span of 8 bases. The CDR3 sequence is 14 residues long. The CDR3 region is CASSPEAMNTEAFF. DNA of the CDR3: TGTGCCAGCTCACCGGAGGCCATGAACACTGAAGCTTTCTTT.

The V and J genes are TRBV7-2 and TRBJ2-3; no reliable D call. The CDR3 is 12 amino acids. The V gene's germline CDR1 is SGHTA and CDR2 FQGNSA. Trimming stripped 3 bases from V and 2 bases from J, with 3 bases between. The CDR3 is CASSFITDTQYF. The CDR3 DNA follows: TGTGCCAGCAGCTTTATCACAGATACGCAGTATTTT.

V usage is TRBV2 and J usage is TRBJ2-1; TRBD2 matches at 11 bases. Trimming cost V 6 bases and J 14 bases; bases outside gene matches: 12. In germline, CDR1 is SNHLY, CDR2 FYNNEI. The CDR3 has 14 amino acids. CDR3 amino acids: CASSPSSGRREEFF. In DNA form, the CDR3 reads TGTGCCAGCAGCCCTTCTAGCGGGAGGCGAGAGGAGTTCTTC.

The chain recombines TRBV18 with TRBJ2-1, with 14 bases fitting TRBD2. Trimming took 6 bases from V and 8 from J; bases not matched to a gene: 12. The CDR3 extends over 17 amino acids. From germline, CDR1 is KGHSH and CDR2 LQKENI. CDR3 amino acids: CASSGLAGVKDIDEQFF. CDR3 nucleotides: TGTGCCAGCTCGGGACTAGCGGGAGTAAAAGATATCGATGAGCAGTTCTTC.

This sequence joins TRBV29-1 and TRBJ2-7; 7 bases agree with TRBD1. Per the germline V gene, CDR1 is SQVTM and CDR2 is ANQGSEA. J gave up 3 bases and V 5 bases, and 13 bases lay outside the gene matches. This CDR3 region has 15 residues. The CDR3 protein is CSVRRGLDSLYEQYF. DNA for the CDR3: TGCAGCGTTCGAAGGGGGCTAGACTCTCTCTACGAGCAGTACTTC.

This clone was detected only a few times. The rearrangement uses TRBV30 and TRBJ1-1, with 8 bases identical to TRBD1. V lost 2 bases and J lost 1; bases outside the gene matches: 3. Germline values: CDR1 GTSNPN, CDR2 SVGIG (reference sequence). This CDR3 contains 14 residues. The CDR3, as DNA: TGTGCCTGGAGTTCAGGGGGCAAGAACACTGAAGCTTTCTTT. Translation: CAWSSGGKNTEAFF.